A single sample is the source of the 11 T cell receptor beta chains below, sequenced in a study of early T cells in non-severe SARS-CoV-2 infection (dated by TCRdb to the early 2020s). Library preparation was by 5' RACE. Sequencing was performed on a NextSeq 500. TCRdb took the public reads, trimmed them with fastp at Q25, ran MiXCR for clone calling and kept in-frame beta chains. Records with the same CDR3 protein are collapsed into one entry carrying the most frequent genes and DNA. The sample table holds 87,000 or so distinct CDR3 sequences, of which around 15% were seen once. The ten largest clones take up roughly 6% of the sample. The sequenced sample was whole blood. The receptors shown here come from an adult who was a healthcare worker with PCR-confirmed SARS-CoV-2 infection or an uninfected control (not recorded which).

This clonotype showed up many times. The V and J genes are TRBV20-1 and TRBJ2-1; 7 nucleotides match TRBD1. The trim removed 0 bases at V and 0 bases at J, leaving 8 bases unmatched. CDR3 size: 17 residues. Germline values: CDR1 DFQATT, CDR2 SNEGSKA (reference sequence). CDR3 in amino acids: CSARDPSGGLSYNEQFF. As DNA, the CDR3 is TGCAGTGCTAGAGACCCCTCAGGGGGTCTCTCCTACAATGAGCAGTTCTTC.

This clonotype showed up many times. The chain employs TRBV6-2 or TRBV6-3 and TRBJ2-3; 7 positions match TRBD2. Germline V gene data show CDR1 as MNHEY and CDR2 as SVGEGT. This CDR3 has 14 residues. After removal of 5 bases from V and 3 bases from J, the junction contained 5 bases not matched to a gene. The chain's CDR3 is CASSNSGETDTQYF. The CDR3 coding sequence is TGTGCCAGCAGTAACAGCGGGGAGACAGATACGCAGTATTTT.

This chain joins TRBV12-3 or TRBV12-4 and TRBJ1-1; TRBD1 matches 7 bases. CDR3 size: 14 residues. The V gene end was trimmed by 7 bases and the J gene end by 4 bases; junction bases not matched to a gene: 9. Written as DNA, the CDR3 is TGTGCCAGCACCCCGGGCAGGGGGGGCACTGAAGCTTTCTTT. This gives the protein CASTPGRGGTEAFF.

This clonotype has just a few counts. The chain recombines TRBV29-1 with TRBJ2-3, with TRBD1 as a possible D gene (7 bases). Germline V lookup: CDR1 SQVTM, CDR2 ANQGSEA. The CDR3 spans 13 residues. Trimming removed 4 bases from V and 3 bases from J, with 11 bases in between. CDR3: CSVAGGQTDTQYF. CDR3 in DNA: TGCAGCGTTGCAGGGGGGCAAACAGATACGCAGTATTTT.

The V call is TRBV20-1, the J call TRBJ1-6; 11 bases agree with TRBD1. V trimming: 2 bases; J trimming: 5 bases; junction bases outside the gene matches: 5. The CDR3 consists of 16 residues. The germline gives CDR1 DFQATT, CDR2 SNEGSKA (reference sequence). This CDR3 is CSARRRDRGNNSPLHF. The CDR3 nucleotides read TGCAGTGCTAGAAGGCGGGACAGGGGGAATAATTCACCCCTCCACTTT.

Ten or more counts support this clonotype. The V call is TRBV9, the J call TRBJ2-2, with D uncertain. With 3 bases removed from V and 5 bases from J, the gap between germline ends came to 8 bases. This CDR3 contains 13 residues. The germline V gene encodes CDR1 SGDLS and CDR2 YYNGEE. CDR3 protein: CASSDPATGELFF. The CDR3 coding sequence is TGTGCCAGCAGCGACCCAGCGACCGGGGAGCTGTTTTTT.

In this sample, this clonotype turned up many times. The CDR3 DNA reads as TGTGCCAGCAGTTTGACGGGGCCCGAGCAGTACTTC. Amino acids: CASSLTGPEQYF. The V and J genes are TRBV28 and TRBJ2-7; either TRBD1 or TRBD2 may supply D (5 bases each). CDR1 is MDHEN and CDR2 is SYDVKM in the germline V gene. V was pared by 3 bases and J by 6 bases, with 9 bases between. The CDR3 totals 12 residues.

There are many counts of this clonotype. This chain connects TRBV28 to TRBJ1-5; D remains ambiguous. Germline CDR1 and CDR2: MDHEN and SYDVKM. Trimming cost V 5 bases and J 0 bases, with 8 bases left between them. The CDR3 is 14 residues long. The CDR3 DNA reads TGTGCCAGCAGTGTGACGGATAGCAATCAGCCCCAGCATTTT. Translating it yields CASSVTDSNQPQHF.

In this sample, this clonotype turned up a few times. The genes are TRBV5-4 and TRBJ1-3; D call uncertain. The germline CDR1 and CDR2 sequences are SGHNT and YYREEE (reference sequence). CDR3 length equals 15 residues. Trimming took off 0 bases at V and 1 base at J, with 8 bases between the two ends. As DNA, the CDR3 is TGTGCCAGCAGCTTGGAGGCAGTTTCTGGAAACACCATATATTTT. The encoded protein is CASSLEAVSGNTIYF.

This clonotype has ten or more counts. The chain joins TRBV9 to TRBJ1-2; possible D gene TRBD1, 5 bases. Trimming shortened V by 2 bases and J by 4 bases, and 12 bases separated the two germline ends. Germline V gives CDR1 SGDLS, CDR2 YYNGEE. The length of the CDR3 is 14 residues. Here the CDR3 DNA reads TGTGCCAGCAGCGTGGGGGTAGAATTCTATGGCTACACCTTC. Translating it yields CASSVGVEFYGYTF. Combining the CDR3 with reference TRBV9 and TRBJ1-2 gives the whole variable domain DSGVTQTPKHLITATGQRVTLRCSPRSGDLSVYWYQQSLDQGLQFLIQYYNGEERAKGNILERFSAQQFPDLHSELNLSSLELGDSALYFCASSVGVEFYGYTFGSGTRLTVV.

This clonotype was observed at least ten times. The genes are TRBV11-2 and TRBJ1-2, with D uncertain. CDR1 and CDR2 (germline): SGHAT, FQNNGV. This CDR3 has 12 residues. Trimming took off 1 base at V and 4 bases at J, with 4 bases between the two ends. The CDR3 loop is CASSLAGYGYTF. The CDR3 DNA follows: TGTGCCAGCAGCTTAGCAGGCTATGGCTACACCTTC.